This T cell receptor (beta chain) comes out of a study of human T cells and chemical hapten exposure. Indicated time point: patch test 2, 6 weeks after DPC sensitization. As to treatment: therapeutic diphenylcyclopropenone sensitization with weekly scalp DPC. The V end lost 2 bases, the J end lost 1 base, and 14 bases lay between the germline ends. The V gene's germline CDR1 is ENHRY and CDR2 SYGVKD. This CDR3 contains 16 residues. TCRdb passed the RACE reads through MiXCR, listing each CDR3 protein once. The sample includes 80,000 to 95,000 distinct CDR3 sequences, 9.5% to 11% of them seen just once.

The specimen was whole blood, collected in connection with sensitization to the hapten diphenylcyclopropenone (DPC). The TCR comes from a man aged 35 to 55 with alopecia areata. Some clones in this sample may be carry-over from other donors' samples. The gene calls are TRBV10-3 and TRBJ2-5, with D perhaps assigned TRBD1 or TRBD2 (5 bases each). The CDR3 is CAISEHAGGFQETQYF. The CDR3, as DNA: TGTGCCATCAGTGAGCATGCTGGGGGATTCCAAGAGACCCAGTACTTC.